These 7 T cell receptor beta chains were sequenced from one sample in a study of Ad26.COV2.S vaccination and SARS-CoV-2 variants. Generated by immunoSEQ multiplex PCR, the TCRdb table keeps only in-frame clones and is missing some. This sample has fewer than 400,000 clones, with roughly 86% found just once. Specified treatment: about 20 received Ad26.COV2.S at low or high dose, single or two shots; about 5 received placebo; per-sample allocation not given. Day 63 after the first injection of vaccine or placebo was the sampling time. This specimen was peripheral blood, taken in a trial of Ad26.COV2.S vaccine versus placebo. These receptors were obtained from a person between 18 and 60 years old who received the Ad26.COV2.S COVID-19 vaccine or a placebo.

The chain is built from TRBV2 and TRBJ1-1, with TRBD1 as a possible D gene (6 bases). V was trimmed by 6 bases and J by 1 base, leaving 12 bases between them. CDR3 length equals 14 residues. Germline V CDR1 and CDR2: SNHLY, FYNNEI. The CDR3 DNA follows: TGTGCCAGCAGGAGGGGGGAGGGGAACACTGAAGCTTTCTTT. Encoded protein: CASRRGEGNTEAFF.

This chain links TRBV19 with TRBJ1-4, with D unclear. The CDR3 totals 11 residues. In germline, CDR1 is LNHDA, CDR2 SQIVND (reference sequence). V was pared by 7 bases and J by 8 bases, with 8 bases between. The CDR3 region has the DNA TGTGCCAGTATGAGAGGGGAAAAACTGTTTTTT. Translated, it gives CASMRGEKLFF.

The V gene is TRBV3-1 (or the pseudogene TRBV3-2), the J gene TRBJ1-2, with D perhaps matching TRBD1 (5 bases). CDR1 is LGHDT, CDR2 YNNKEL, per germline (reference sequence). V lost 2 bases, J lost 6 bases, and 10 bases lay in between. The CDR3 consists of 13 residues. This CDR3 reads CASSQLGRHGYTF. CDR3 bases: TGTGCCAGCAGCCAACTGGGACGCCATGGCTACACCTTC.

The gene calls are TRBV7-2 and TRBJ2-1; no definite D call. Trimming pared 5 bases from V and 8 bases from J, leaving 10 bases between. Germline V gene sequence: CDR1 SGHTA, CDR2 FQGNSA. The CDR3 is made up of 12 amino acids. CDR3 loop: CASSPPSHEQFF. Here the CDR3 DNA reads TGTGCCAGCAGCCCCCCCAGCCATGAGCAGTTCTTC.

The chain employs TRBV5-6 and TRBJ1-3; 8 bases map to TRBD1. Germline trimming cut 4 bases from V and 0 bases from J; bases unmatched to any gene: 6. This CDR3 has 16 amino acids. Germline CDR1 reads SGHDT; CDR2 reads YYEEEE. The CDR3 nucleotides read TGTGCCAGCAGCGCCGGGACAGGCAGCTCTGGAAACACCATATATTTT. It yields the protein CASSAGTGSSGNTIYF.

This chain joins TRBV9 and TRBJ2-3; 10 nucleotides match TRBD2. V shed 0 bases, J shed 0 bases, and the junction held 1 base outside the gene matches. Germline V gives CDR1 SGDLS, CDR2 YYNGEE. The CDR3 extends over 16 amino acids. CDR3 protein: CASSVGTSGSTDTQYF. The CDR3 bases are TGTGCCAGCAGCGTAGGGACTAGCGGTAGCACAGATACGCAGTATTTT.

The J gene is TRBJ2-7, the V gene TRBV27; D is possibly TRBD2 (6 bases). Germline V gene sequence: CDR1 MNHEY, CDR2 SMNVEV (reference sequence). Between the trimmed V and J ends, which lost 3 bases and 10 bases, there was a span of 19 bases. The CDR3 length is 14 residues. CDR3 in DNA: TGTGCCAGCAGTTTGGGGGGTCGGGGGTCGTTACAGTACTTC. Amino acid sequence: CASSLGGRGSLQYF.